These T cell receptor beta chains were read from a single sample in a study of blood T cell repertoires in COVID-19. Clones were read by immunoSEQ multiplex PCR, and TCRdb kept only the in-frame ones, dropping some. The data contain fewer than 90,000 clones, approximately 80% of them singletons. The sequencing sample was made of peripheral blood. Receptors originate from a man aged 45-65 years with acute or convalescent COVID-19. Both conserved end residues are part of each CDR3. A D gene is named only where the DNA matches it firmly. The listing skips clone size in some rows; elsewhere it reads once, few, many or a size class.

-	TRBV28	-	TRBJ2-5	15	CASSLSRIQKETQYF	TGTGCCAGCAGTTTATCCCGTATACAGAAAGAGACCCAGTACTTC
TRBD1	TRBV2	-	TRBJ1-1	11	CATSTGTEAFF	TGTGCCACGTCGACAGGGACTGAAGCTTTCTTT
-	TRBV14	-	TRBJ2-4	12	CASSQDLFIQYF	TGTGCCAGCAGCCAAGATCTTTTCATTCAGTACTTC
-	TRBV16	-	TRBJ1-5	14	CASSVGGGNQPQHF	TGTGCCAGCAGTGTGGGCGGGGGCAATCAGCCCCAGCATTTT
-	TRBV19	few	TRBJ1-5	15	CASSSGGARNQPQHF	TGTGCCAGTAGTTCCGGGGGGGCGCGGAATCAGCCCCAGCATTTT
-	TRBV5-4	-	TRBJ2-1	15	CASSSNSGKINEQFF	TGTGCCAGCAGCTCCAATAGCGGTAAAATAAATGAGCAGTTCTTC
-	TRBV7-2	-	TRBJ2-5	13	CASSGQGSETQYF	TGTGCCAGCAGCGGTCAGGGGTCCGAGACCCAGTACTTC
TRBD1	TRBV27	-	TRBJ2-1	15	CASSSTGDSYNEQFF	TGTGCCAGCAGCTCCACAGGGGACTCCTACAATGAGCAGTTCTTC
TRBD2	TRBV19	-	TRBJ2-1	19	CASSIGLAGGTINYNEQFF	TGTGCCAGTAGTATTGGGCTAGCGGGGGGAACTATCAACTACAATGAGCAGTTCTTC
-	TRBV6-5	-	TRBJ1-1	14	CASTKARGNTEAFF	TGTGCCAGCACCAAGGCCCGGGGGAACACTGAAGCTTTCTTT
-	TRBV7-2	-	TRBJ2-1	14	CASRQSGSYNEQFF	TGTGCCAGCAGACAATCGGGAAGCTACAATGAGCAGTTCTTC
-	TRBV12-3/TRBV12-4	-	TRBJ1-6	12	CASSPPYSPLHF	TGTGCCAGCAGTCCCCCCTATTCACCCCTCCACTTT
-	TRBV19	once	TRBJ2-7	14	CASSISGQLYEQYF	TGTGCCAGTAGTATTTCTGGACAACTATACGAGCAGTACTTC
-	TRBV6-6	-	TRBJ1-1	13	CASSYPSVPEAFF	TGTGCCAGCAGTTACCCCTCAGTCCCTGAAGCTTTCTTT
TRBD2	TRBV27	-	TRBJ2-1	18	CASSPTGTSGRAPNEQFF	TGTGCCAGCAGTCCTACCGGGACTAGCGGGAGGGCCCCCAATGAGCAGTTCTTC
-	TRBV9	-	TRBJ2-3	11	CASSAGDTQYF	TGTGCCAGCAGCGCGGGGGATACGCAGTATTTT
-	TRBV6-2/TRBV6-3	few	TRBJ2-6	18	CASSYMGHGASGANVLTF	TGTGCCAGCAGTTACATGGGACACGGCGCCTCTGGGGCCAACGTCCTGACTTTC
-	TRBV15	few	TRBJ1-4	16	CATSRDPSGSNEKLFF	TGTGCCACCAGCAGAGATCCAAGCGGTAGTAATGAAAAACTGTTTTTT
-	TRBV11-2	-	TRBJ2-7	14	CASSLEQVSYEQYF	TGTGCCAGCAGCTTAGAACAGGTCTCCTACGAGCAGTACTTC
-	TRBV6-5	-	TRBJ1-4	14	CASSYMRGNEKLFF	TGTGCCAGCAGTTATATGAGGGGGAATGAAAAACTGTTTTTT
-	TRBV4-3	once	TRBJ1-2	16	CASSQDRGGSNYGYTF	TGCGCCAGCAGCCAAGATCGGGGGGGCTCGAACTATGGCTACACCTTC
TRBD2	TRBV7-3	-	TRBJ2-1	15	CASSLLAGVNNEQFF	TGTGCCAGCAGCTTATTAGCGGGAGTGAACAATGAGCAGTTCTTC
-	TRBV7-2	-	TRBJ2-7	14	CASSTLIGGDEQYF	TGTGCCAGCAGCACCTTGATCGGAGGAGATGAGCAGTACTTC
TRBD1	TRBV7-2	-	TRBJ1-1	15	CASSLGVRGPTEAFF	TGTGCCAGCAGCTTAGGCGTCAGGGGGCCCACTGAAGCTTTCTTT
TRBD2	TRBV7-3	-	TRBJ2-3	16	CASSFTSGGLTDTQYF	TGTGCCAGCAGCTTTACTAGCGGGGGCCTCACAGATACGCAGTATTTT
-	TRBV5-8	once	TRBJ1-2	11	CASSPGDGYTF	TGTGCCAGCAGCCCGGGGGATGGCTACACCTTC
-	TRBV4-3	-	TRBJ1-4	16	CASSQDYRRAGEKLFF	TGCGCCAGCAGCCAAGATTATCGCAGGGCAGGTGAAAAACTGTTTTTT
-	TRBV3-1/TRBV3-2	-	TRBJ1-5	13	CASSQGAGQPQHF	TGTGCCAGCAGCCAGGGGGCCGGTCAGCCCCAGCATTTT
-	TRBV29-1	-	TRBJ1-1	13	CSVRQGLSTEAFF	TGCAGCGTTCGTCAGGGGCTGAGCACTGAAGCTTTCTTT
-	TRBV7-9	-	TRBJ1-1	14	CASSLEGLNTEAFF	TGTGCCAGCAGCTTGGAGGGGTTGAACACTGAAGCTTTCTTT
-	TRBV18	-	TRBJ1-1	15	CASSPPRQGSSEAFF	TGTGCCAGCTCACCACCTCGCCAGGGGAGCTCTGAAGCTTTCTTT
-	TRBV6-1	-	TRBJ1-6	14	CASSEARLPTPLHF	TGTGCCAGCAGTGAAGCGCGTCTACCCACGCCCCTCCACTTT
-	TRBV7-6	-	TRBJ2-7	11	CASSSTYEQYF	TGTGCCAGCAGCTCCACCTACGAGCAGTACTTC
-	TRBV7-2	-	TRBJ2-7	12	CASSTLRGEQYF	TGTGCCAGCAGCACCCTTAGGGGGGAGCAGTACTTC
-	TRBV5-1	few	TRBJ1-6	12	CASSLNEAPLHF	TGCGCCAGCAGCTTGAATGAGGCACCCCTCCACTTT
TRBD1	TRBV19	few	TRBJ1-6	14	CASRAGTVGSPLHF	TGTGCCAGTAGAGCCGGGACAGTTGGATCACCCCTCCACTTT
TRBD1	TRBV19	-	TRBJ1-5	16	CASSTLLQGDGQPQHF	TGTGCCAGTAGTACACTACTACAGGGGGACGGCCAGCCCCAGCATTTT
TRBD1	TRBV4-2	medium-sized	TRBJ2-7	16	CASSQARTGGADEQYF	TGTGCCAGCAGCCAAGCCCGGACAGGGGGCGCCGACGAGCAGTACTTC
TRBD1	TRBV7-9	-	TRBJ2-7	15	CASSNGGQGPYEQYF	TGTGCCAGCAGCAATGGGGGACAGGGGCCTTACGAGCAGTACTTC
-	TRBV19	once	TRBJ1-5	14	CASSNQGANQPQHF	TGTGCCAGTAGCAATCAGGGTGCCAATCAGCCCCAGCATTTT
TRBD2	TRBV2	-	TRBJ2-2	15	CASTPAGANTGELFF	TGTGCCAGCACCCCAGCGGGAGCGAACACCGGGGAGCTGTTTTTT
-	TRBV5-5	-	TRBJ1-5	16	CASSLQSGLYNQPQHF	TGTGCCAGCAGCTTGCAGTCAGGGCTCTATAATCAGCCCCAGCATTTT
-	TRBV6-5	-	TRBJ2-5	14	CASSLTSRRETQYF	TGTGCCAGCAGTCTGACTAGTAGGAGAGAGACCCAGTACTTC
-	TRBV5-1	-	TRBJ1-2	13	CASSGHQAAGYTF	TGCGCCAGCAGCGGTCATCAGGCCGCTGGCTACACCTTC
-	TRBV19	-	TRBJ1-1	13	CASSIGEVGEAFF	TGTGCCAGTAGTATTGGGGAGGTCGGCGAAGCTTTCTTT
TRBD1	TRBV10-3	-	TRBJ1-1	14	CAIKGTDLNTEAFF	TGTGCCATCAAGGGGACAGACTTGAACACTGAAGCTTTCTTT
-	TRBV7-2	-	TRBJ2-5	15	CASSLGGRYQETQYF	TGTGCCAGCAGCTTAGGTGGCAGGTACCAAGAGACCCAGTACTTC
TRBD1	TRBV5-6	once	TRBJ2-4	15	CASSSETGPGNIQYF	TGTGCCAGCAGCTCCGAGACAGGGCCGGGAAACATTCAGTACTTC
-	TRBV4-1	-	TRBJ2-7	15	CASSQVDRLPYEQYF	TGCGCCAGCAGCCAAGTCGACAGATTACCCTACGAGCAGTACTTC